This T cell receptor beta chain is from a study of T cells in women clearing cervical HPV infection. Study as a whole: Cases were women with histologically confirmed HPV16-related CIN3 or worse, including 2 invasive cancers. With HLA typing for only a few women, HLA confounding remains possible.

The CDR3 consists of 18 residues. Losses at the gene ends were 1 base for V and 1 base for J; bases not matched to a gene: 12. Germline assignment: CDR1 DFQATT and CDR2 SNEGSKA (reference sequence). Data came from immunoSEQ multiplex PCR; TCRdb stores just in-frame clones and leaves some out. With under 20,000 clones in the sample, the ten largest clones hold 3.2%. In regard to this clone: The observed sequence ends 3 residues before the CDR3 terminus, with the missing tail filled in from the germline J gene.

HPV was found by MY09/MY11 PCR and dot-blot genotyping. Input material: blood buffy coat. This chain uses TRBV20-1 with TRBJ2-2; 7 bases line up with TRBD2. This TCR came from a woman between 18 and 70 years old with a cervical HPV16 infection that either progressed to CIN3+ or cleared (not recorded which). CDR3 loop: CSARAPGRGGGNTGELFF. The sequenced part of the CDR3 DNA is TGCAGTGCTAGAGCTCCGGGGAGGGGCGGGGGGAACACCGGGGAG.